This T cell receptor beta chain stems from a study of blood T cells in healthy people across ages. Broader study findings: A roughly linear fall in TCR beta diversity per million T cells was seen with increasing age.

Next came a second PCR, run for about 7 to 12 cycles, which used a sample-barcoded 5' primer along with a J-beta primer mix. One entry per CDR3 protein, called by TCRdb with MiXCR from the 5' RACE reads. Here the sample spans approximately 790,000 distinct CDR3 sequences, around two thirds being singletons. CDR3 length: 14 residues. Germline V gives CDR1 SGHRS, CDR2 YFSETQ. This clonotype was found once. Its target is not known. The sequence came from a man between 25 and 39 years old in good health. The J gene is TRBJ2-5, the V gene TRBV5-1; D possibly uses TRBD1 or TRBD2 (7 bases each). The last part of the DNA fits TRBJ2-7 better; the J call may be wrong. What was sequenced was blood. In nucleotides, the CDR3 is TGCGCCAGCAGCTTCAGGGGGGGCCTCAACGAGCAGTACTTC. Translation gives CASSFRGGLNEQYF.